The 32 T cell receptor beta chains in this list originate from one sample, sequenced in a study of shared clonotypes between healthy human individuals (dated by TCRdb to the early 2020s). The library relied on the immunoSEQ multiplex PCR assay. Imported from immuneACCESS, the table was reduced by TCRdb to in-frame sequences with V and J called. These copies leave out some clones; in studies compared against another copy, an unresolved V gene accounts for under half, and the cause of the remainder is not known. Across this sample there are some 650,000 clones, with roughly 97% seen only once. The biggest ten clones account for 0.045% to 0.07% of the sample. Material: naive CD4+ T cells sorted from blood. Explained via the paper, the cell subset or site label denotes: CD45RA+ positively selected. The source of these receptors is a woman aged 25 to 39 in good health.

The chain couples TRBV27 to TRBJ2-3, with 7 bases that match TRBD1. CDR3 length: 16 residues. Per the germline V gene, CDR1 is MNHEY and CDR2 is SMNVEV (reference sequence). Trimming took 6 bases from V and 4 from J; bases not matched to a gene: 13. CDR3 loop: CASSSKPGQGADTQYF. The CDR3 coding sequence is TGTGCCAGCAGCTCCAAGCCCGGGCAGGGGGCAGATACGCAGTATTTT.

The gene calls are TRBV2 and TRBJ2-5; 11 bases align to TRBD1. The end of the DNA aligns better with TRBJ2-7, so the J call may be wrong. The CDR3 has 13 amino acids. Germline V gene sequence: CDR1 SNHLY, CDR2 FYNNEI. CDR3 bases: TGTGCCAGCACGGGACAGGGGGTCGACGAGCAGTACTTC. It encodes CASTGQGVDEQYF.

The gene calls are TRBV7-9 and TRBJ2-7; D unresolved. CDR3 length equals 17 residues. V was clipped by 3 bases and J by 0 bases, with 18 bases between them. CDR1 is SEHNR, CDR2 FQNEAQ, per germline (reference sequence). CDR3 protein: CASSFRPSWGSSYEQYF. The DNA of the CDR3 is TGTGCCAGCAGCTTTCGGCCTTCTTGGGGAAGCTCCTACGAGCAGTACTTC.

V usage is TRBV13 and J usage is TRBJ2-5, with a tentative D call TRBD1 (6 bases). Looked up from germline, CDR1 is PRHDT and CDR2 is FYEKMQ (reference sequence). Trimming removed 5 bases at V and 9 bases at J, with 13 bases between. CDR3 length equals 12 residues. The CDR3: CASSTTGNPQYF. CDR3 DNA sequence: TGTGCCAGCAGCACCACAGGGAACCCCCAGTACTTC.

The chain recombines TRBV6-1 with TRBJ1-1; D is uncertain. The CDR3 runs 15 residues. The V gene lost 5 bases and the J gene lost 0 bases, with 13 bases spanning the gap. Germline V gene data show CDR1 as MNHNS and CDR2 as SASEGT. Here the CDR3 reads CASSPLGRVNTEAFF. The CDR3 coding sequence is TGTGCCAGCAGTCCGCTTGGGCGGGTGAACACTGAAGCTTTCTTT.

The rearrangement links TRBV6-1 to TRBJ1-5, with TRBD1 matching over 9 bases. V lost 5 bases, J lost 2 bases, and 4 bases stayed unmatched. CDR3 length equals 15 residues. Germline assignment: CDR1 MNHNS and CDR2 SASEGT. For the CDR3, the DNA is TGTGCCAGCAGTTGGACAGGGGCGGGCAATCAGCCCCAGCATTTT. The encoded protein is CASSWTGAGNQPQHF.

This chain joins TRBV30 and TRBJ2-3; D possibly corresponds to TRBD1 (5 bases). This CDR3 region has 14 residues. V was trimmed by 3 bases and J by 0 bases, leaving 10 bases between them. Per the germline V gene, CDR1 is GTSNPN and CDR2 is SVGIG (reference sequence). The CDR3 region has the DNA TGTGCCTGGAGAAGGGGCAGCAGCACAGATACGCAGTATTTT. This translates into CAWRRGSSTDTQYF. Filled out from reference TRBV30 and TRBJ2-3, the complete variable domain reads SQTIHQWPATLVQPVGSPLSLECTVEGTSNPNLYWYRQAAGRGLQLLFYSVGIGQISSEVPQNLSASRPQDRQFILSSKKLLLSDSGFYLCAWRRGSSTDTQYFGPGTRLTVL.

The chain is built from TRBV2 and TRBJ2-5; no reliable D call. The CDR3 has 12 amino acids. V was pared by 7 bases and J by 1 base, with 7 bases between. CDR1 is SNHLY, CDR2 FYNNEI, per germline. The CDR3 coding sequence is TGTGCCAGCAACGGAGCCCAAGAGACCCAGTACTTC. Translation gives CASNGAQETQYF.

CDR3 nucleotide sequence: TGTGCCAGCAGCTGGGACAGCAGGGGCATTCAGTACTTC. Its protein product is CASSWDSRGIQYF. The genes are TRBV7-3 and TRBJ2-4; 7 bases align to TRBD1. This CDR3 is 13 amino acids long. Germline CDR1 reads SGHTA; CDR2 reads FQGTGA. V lost 4 bases to trimming and J lost 9 bases; unmatched junction nucleotides: 6.

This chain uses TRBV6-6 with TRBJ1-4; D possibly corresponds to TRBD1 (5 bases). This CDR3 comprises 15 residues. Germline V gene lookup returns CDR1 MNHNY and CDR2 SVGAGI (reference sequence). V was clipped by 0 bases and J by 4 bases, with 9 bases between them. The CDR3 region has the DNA TGTGCCAGCAGTTACTCGCGGGGCCTTAATGAAAAACTGTTTTTT. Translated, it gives CASSYSRGLNEKLFF.

CDR3 coding DNA: TGTGCCAGCAGTCCCGGGGGACGGGCTAACTATGGCTACACCTTC. This gives the protein CASSPGGRANYGYTF. The chain carries TRBV28 and TRBJ1-2; tentatively, D is TRBD1 (5 bases). Looked up from germline, CDR1 is MDHEN and CDR2 is SYDVKM. The CDR3 extends over 15 amino acids. The V and J ends lost 5 bases and 0 bases respectively, with 13 bases between them.

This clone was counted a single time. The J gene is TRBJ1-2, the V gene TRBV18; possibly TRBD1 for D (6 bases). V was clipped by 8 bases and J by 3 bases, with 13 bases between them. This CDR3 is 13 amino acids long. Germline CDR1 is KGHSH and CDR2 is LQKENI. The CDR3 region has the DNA TGTGCCAGCGCAGAGGGACAAGACTATGGCTACACCTTC. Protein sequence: CASAEGQDYGYTF.

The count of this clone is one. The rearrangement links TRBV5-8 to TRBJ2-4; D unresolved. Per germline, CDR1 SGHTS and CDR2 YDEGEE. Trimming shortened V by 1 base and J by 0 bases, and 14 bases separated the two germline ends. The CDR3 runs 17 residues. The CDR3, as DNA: TGTGCCAGCAGCTTGCTCTTAGACCCTCTAGCCAAAAACATTCAGTACTTC. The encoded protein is CASSLLLDPLAKNIQYF.

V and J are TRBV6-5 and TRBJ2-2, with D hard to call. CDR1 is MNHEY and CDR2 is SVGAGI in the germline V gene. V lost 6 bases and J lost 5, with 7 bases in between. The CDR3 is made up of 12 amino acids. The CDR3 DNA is TGTGCCAGCAGAAGGGTAACCGGGGAGCTGTTTTTT. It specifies CASRRVTGELFF.

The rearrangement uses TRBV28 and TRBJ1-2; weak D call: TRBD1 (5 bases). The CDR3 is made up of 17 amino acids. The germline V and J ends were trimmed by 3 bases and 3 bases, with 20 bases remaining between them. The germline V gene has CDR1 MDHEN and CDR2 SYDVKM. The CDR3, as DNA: TGTGCCAGCAGTTTGGGGCAGGGACGAATATTGTACTATGGCTACACCTTC. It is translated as CASSLGQGRILYYGYTF.

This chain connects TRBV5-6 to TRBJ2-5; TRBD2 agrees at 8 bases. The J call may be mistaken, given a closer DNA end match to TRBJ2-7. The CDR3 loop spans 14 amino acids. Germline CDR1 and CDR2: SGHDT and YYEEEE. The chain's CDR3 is CASSFYLAGYEQYF. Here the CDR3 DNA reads TGTGCCAGCAGCTTCTACCTAGCGGGCTACGAGCAGTACTTC.

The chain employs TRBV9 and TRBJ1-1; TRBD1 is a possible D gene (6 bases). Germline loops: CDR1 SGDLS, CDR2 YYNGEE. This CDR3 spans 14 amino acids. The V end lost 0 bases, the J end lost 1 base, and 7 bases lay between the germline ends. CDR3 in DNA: TGTGCCAGCAGCGTAGGGGGACAGAACACTGAAGCTTTCTTT. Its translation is CASSVGGQNTEAFF.

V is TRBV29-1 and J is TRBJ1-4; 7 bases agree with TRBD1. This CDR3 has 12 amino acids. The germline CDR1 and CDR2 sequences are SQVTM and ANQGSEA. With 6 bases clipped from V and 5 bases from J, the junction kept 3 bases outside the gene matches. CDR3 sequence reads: CSVGQTNEKLFF. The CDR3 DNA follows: TGCAGCGTGGGACAGACGAATGAAAAACTGTTTTTT.

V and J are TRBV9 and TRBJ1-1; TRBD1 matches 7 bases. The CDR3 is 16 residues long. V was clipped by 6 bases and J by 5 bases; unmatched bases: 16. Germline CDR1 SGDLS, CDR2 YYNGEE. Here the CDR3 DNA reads TGTGCCAGCACCAACACTTCCGGGACAGTTGATACTGAAGCTTTCTTT. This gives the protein CASTNTSGTVDTEAFF.

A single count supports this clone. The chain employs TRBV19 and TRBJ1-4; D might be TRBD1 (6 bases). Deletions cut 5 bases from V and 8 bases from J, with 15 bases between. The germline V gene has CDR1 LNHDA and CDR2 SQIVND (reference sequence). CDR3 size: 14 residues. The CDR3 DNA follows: TGTGCCAGTAGTGCAAACAGGGATTCGGAAAAACTGTTTTTT. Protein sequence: CASSANRDSEKLFF.

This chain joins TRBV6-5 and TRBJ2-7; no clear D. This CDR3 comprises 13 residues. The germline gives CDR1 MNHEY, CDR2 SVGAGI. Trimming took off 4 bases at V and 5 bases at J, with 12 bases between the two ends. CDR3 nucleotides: TGTGCCAGCAGTTCACAGCAGCCCCACGAGCAGTACTTC. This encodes CASSSQQPHEQYF.

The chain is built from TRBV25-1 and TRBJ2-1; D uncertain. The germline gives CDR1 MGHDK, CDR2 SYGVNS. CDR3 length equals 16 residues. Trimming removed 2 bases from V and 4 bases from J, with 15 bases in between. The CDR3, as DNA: TGTGCCAGCAGTGAACGCAAATGGCAGGAGTACAATGAGCAGTTCTTC. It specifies CASSERKWQEYNEQFF.

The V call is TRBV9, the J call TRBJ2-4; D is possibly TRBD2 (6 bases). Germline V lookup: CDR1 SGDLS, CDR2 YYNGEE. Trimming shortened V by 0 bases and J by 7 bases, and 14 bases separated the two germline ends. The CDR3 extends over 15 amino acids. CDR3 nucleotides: TGTGCCAGCAGCGTAGATCCCGGGAGAAGGAACATTCAGTACTTC. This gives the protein CASSVDPGRRNIQYF.

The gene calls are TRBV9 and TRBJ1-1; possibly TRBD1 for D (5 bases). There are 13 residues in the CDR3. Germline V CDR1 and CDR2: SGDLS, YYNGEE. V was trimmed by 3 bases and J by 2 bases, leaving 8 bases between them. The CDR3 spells CASSARGNTEAFF. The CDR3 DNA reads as TGTGCCAGCAGCGCGAGGGGCAACACTGAAGCTTTCTTT.

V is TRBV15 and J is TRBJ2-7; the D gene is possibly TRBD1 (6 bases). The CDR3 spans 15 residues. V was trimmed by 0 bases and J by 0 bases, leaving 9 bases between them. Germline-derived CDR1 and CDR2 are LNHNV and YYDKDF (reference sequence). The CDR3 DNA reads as TGTGCCACCAGCAGAGAACAGGGCTACTCCTACGAGCAGTACTTC. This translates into CATSREQGYSYEQYF.

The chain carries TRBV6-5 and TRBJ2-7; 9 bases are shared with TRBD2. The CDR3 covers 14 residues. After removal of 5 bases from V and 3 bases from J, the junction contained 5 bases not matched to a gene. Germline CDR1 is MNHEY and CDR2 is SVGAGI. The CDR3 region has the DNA TGTGCCAGCAGTGCTAGCGGGGTGGGCTACGAGCAGTACTTC. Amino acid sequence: CASSASGVGYEQYF.

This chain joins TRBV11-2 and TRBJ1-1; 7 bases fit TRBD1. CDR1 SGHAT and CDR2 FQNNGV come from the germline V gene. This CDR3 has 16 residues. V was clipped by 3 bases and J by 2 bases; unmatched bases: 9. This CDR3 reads CASSLGRTGANTEAFF. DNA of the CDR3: TGTGCCAGCAGCTTGGGTCGGACAGGAGCTAACACTGAAGCTTTCTTT.

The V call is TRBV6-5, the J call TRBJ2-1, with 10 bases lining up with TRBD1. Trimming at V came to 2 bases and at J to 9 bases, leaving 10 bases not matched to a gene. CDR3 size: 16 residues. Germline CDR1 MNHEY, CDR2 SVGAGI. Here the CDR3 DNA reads TGTGCCAGCAGTTACGCAGACGGGACAGGGGTTGGTGAGCAGTTCTTC. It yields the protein CASSYADGTGVGEQFF.

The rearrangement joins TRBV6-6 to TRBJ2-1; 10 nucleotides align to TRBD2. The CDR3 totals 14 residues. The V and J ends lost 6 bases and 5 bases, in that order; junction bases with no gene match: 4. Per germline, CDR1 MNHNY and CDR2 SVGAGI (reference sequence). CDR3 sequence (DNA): TGTGCCAGCAGAGGGACTAGCGTTAACAATGAGCAGTTCTTC. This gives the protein CASRGTSVNNEQFF.

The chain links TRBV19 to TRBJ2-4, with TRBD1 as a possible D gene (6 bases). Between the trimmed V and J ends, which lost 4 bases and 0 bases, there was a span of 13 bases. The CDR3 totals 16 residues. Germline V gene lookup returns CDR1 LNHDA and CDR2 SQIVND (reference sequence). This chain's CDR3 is CASSSRGDLAKNIQYF. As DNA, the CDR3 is TGTGCCAGTAGTAGCAGGGGCGATCTAGCCAAAAACATTCAGTACTTC.

CDR3 amino acids: CASSLRRQGVVTGELFF. The DNA for the CDR3 is TGTGCCAGCAGCTTGCGCCGGCAGGGGGTGGTCACCGGGGAGCTGTTTTTT. J is TRBJ2-2 and V is TRBV5-8; 7 bases agree with TRBD1. The CDR3 is 17 residues long. V trimming: 1 base; J trimming: 4 bases; junction bases outside the gene matches: 10. Germline loops: CDR1 SGHTS, CDR2 YDEGEE. The full variable domain, completed using reference TRBV5-8 and TRBJ2-2, is EAGVTQSPTHLIKTRGQQATLRCSPISGHTSVYWYQQALGLGLQFLLWYDEGEERNRGNFPPRFSGRQFPNYSSELNVNALELEDSALYLCASSLRRQGVVTGELFFGEGSRLTVL.

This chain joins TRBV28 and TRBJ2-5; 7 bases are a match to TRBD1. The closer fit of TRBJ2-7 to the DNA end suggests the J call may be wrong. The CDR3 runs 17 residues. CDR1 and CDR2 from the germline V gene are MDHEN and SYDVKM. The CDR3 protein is CASSFPRQGTYSYEQYF. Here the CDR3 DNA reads TGTGCCAGCAGTTTTCCCCGACAGGGAACATACTCCTACGAGCAGTACTTC.